The sequence of this T cell receptor (beta chain) was determined in a study of graft-versus-host responses after intestinal transplantation. The study plated 200,000 CFSE-labeled responders with 200,000 irradiated, violet-dye-labeled stimulators. TCRdb's table, derived via immunoSEQ multiplex PCR, lists solely in-frame clones and lacks some. The sample has several thousand clones; approximately 25% are singletons. Germline V CDR1 and CDR2: GTSNPN, SVGIG (reference sequence). The CDR3 contains 18 residues. V lost 3 bases to trimming and J lost 7 bases; unmatched junction nucleotides: 12. Whole-study results and caveats: In recipient marrow, GvH clones were found, and some appeared first in ileum or blood.

The chain is built from TRBV30 and TRBJ2-2; 15 bases agree with TRBD2. The clonotype originates from a human patient who was an organ donor for intestinal transplantation. Sequenced here: alloreactive CD8+ T cells from a mixed lymphocyte reaction culture, sampled before transplantation. As to subset: CFSE-low proliferating T cells sorted from roughly six-day pre-transplant mixed lymphocyte reaction (GvH or HvG direction). The CDR3 sequence is CAWRGRRGLAGGGGELFF. For the CDR3, the DNA is TGTGCCTGGAGGGGAAGGCGGGGACTAGCGGGAGGAGGCGGGGAGCTGTTTTTT.